In its sample, the clone carrying this TCR beta chain was seen a few times. What it binds is unknown. Constant-segment-primed 5'RACE gave TCR alpha and TCR beta cDNA libraries with sample barcodes and UMIs. TCRdb reprocessed the 5' RACE reads with MiXCR, giving one entry per CDR3 protein. The sample holds some 48,000 distinct CDR3 sequences, 12% seen once. The data are from a study of T-cell memory formation after mild COVID-19. Study results and limitations: Detection of some responders pre-infection suggested pre-existing cross-reactive memory T cells participated.

Trimming removed 3 bases from V and 5 bases from J; junction bases left unmatched: 8. This CDR3 has 15 amino acids. Germline CDR1 is LNHDA and CDR2 is SQIVND (reference sequence). The sequence was obtained from a man aged 18 to 29 who had mild COVID-19 (a few samples of this study predate the infection). Cell type and time point are not known. V and J are TRBV19 and TRBJ1-1; 8 bases fit TRBD1. The specimen was PBMCs or a T cell subset sorted from them (not recorded which). CDR3 residues: CASSISGQGFTEAFF. For the CDR3, the DNA is TGTGCCAGTAGTATCTCCGGACAGGGTTTTACTGAAGCTTTCTTT.